The present T cell receptor (beta chain) was sequenced within a study of response to subunit inactivated influenza vaccine. Study-level points and caveats: The authors suggested that few new T cells are recruited per seasonal influenza vaccination.

The CDR3 contains 15 residues. Germline V lookup: CDR1 SGHDT, CDR2 YYEEEE. Deletions cut 0 bases from V and 5 bases from J, with 13 bases between. This clonotype was seen a handful of times. No antigen is known for it. TCRdb re-analysed the RT-PCR reads in MiXCR, keeping a single row per CDR3 protein. The table shows some 640,000 distinct CDR3 sequences, with approximately 14% occurring only once. The material sequenced was PBMCs from blood, taken about 14 days before vaccination. The TCR sequence derives from a man aged 45-65 years who received an inactivated influenza vaccine. This chain uses TRBV5-6 with TRBJ2-3; possible D gene TRBD2, 6 bases. The CDR3 region has the DNA TGTGCCAGCAGCTTGGAACTATCGGGGGTAGATACGCAGTATTTT. Amino acids: CASSLELSGVDTQYF.